This TCR beta chain came from a study of T-cell reconstitution after alpha-beta-depleted transplantation in children. Findings of the study overall: Roughly two months post-transplant, alpha-beta T cells reportedly originated from several hundred graft clones that had expanded.

This CDR3 region has 13 residues. Trimming shortened V by 4 bases and J by 4 bases, and 14 bases separated the two germline ends. The germline V gene has CDR1 SQVTM and CDR2 ANQGSEA. Turning to this clonotype: As yet, its antigen is unknown.

Unique molecular identifiers were built into the TCRbeta library. MiXCR, run by TCRdb on the PCR reads, gives a single entry per CDR3 protein. Among a few hundred thousand distinct CDR3 sequences, 13% were seen once, and the ten largest hold 2.2%. The sequences come from PBMCs, mostly from graft donor cells, collected 360 days after TCRalphabeta/CD19-depleted stem cell transplant. This TCR derives from a male patient between 5 and 17 years old who had a stem cell transplant for acute myeloid leukemia, so the T cells may come from the graft donor. The rearrangement joins TRBV29-1 to TRBJ2-7; D perhaps matches TRBD1 (6 bases). CDR3 coding DNA: TGCAGCGTTGGGCAGGGGATGGCTTACGAGCAGTACTTC. It is translated as CSVGQGMAYEQYF.